The 17 T cell receptor beta chains below were found in one sample sequenced in a study of blood T cell repertoires in COVID-19. Only in-frame clones appear in the TCRdb table, and some are missing; sequencing was by immunoSEQ multiplex PCR. This table holds roughly 110,000 clones, less than 85% found once. Sequencing used peripheral blood. These receptors came from a human donor in a cohort sampled during active COVID-19.

This chain connects TRBV28 to TRBJ2-1; the match to TRBD1 covers 10 bases. This CDR3 region has 14 residues. Trimming removed 8 bases from V and 6 bases from J; junction bases left unmatched: 7. Germline lookup yields CDR1 MDHEN and CDR2 SYDVKM. CDR3 DNA: TGTGCCAGCTTGCGGGACAGGGGATCCAATGAGCAGTTCTTC. It yields the protein CASLRDRGSNEQFF.

This clone was seen only a few times. The gene calls are TRBV7-9 and TRBJ2-2, with TRBD1 identical over 9 bases. After removal of 5 bases from V and 4 bases from J, the junction contained 5 bases not matched to a gene. CDR1 is SEHNR and CDR2 is FQNEAQ in the germline V gene (reference sequence). The CDR3 is 15 residues long. As DNA, the CDR3 is TGTGCCAGCAGCCCGGGACAGGGCGCCACCGGGGAGCTGTTTTTT. The encoded protein is CASSPGQGATGELFF.

This chain connects TRBV6-6 to TRBJ2-5; TRBD2 matches at 7 bases. The trim removed 1 base at V and 5 bases at J, leaving 7 bases unmatched. There are 15 residues in the CDR3. Per germline, CDR1 MNHNY and CDR2 SVGAGI (reference sequence). CDR3 amino acids: CASSYYGMGGETQYF. CDR3 in DNA: TGTGCCAGCAGTTACTACGGAATGGGGGGGGAGACCCAGTACTTC.

This chain uses TRBV3-1 (or the pseudogene TRBV3-2) with TRBJ1-3, with 9 bases identical to TRBD1. CDR3 length: 17 residues. From germline, CDR1 is LGHDT and CDR2 YNNKEL (reference sequence). Unmatched junction bases numbered 8, after V lost 1 base and J lost 4 bases. The CDR3 DNA follows: TGTGCCAGCAGCCAAGGGGGACAGGGCCTGGGCGGAAACACCATATATTTT. Protein sequence: CASSQGGQGLGGNTIYF.

The chain joins TRBV7-2 to TRBJ2-1; TRBD2 agrees at 10 bases. The CDR3 contains 16 residues. Germline V gene sequence: CDR1 SGHTA, CDR2 FQGNSA. Trimming took 1 base from V and 6 from J; bases not matched to a gene: 6. The CDR3 DNA reads TGTGCCAGCAGCTTAGAGCGAGCGGGGGGGCTCAATGAGCAGTTCTTC. Translation: CASSLERAGGLNEQFF.

The chain carries TRBV4-2 and TRBJ2-3; 10 positions match TRBD1. Germline values: CDR1 LGHNA, CDR2 YNFKEQ. V lost 3 bases to trimming and J lost 4 bases; unmatched junction nucleotides: 7. This CDR3 has 16 amino acids. Written as DNA, the CDR3 is TGTGCCAGCAGCCAGGAACCGGGACAGGGGTCAGATACGCAGTATTTT. This codes for CASSQEPGQGSDTQYF.

The V call is TRBV5-6, the J call TRBJ2-1; the match to TRBD2 covers 9 bases. The CDR3 spans 16 residues. The junction had 11 bases not matched to a gene; V was cut back by 0 bases and J by 10 bases. In germline, CDR1 is SGHDT, CDR2 YYEEEE. The CDR3 DNA reads as TGTGCCAGCAGCTTGGGGTTAGCGGGGGCCTTAAAGGAGCAGTTCTTC. Translating gives CASSLGLAGALKEQFF.

For the CDR3, the DNA is TGTGCCAGCAGCCTGACTAGTATCGAGCAGTTCTTC. Translated: CASSLTSIEQFF. V is TRBV6-2 or TRBV6-3 and J is TRBJ2-1, with D tentatively TRBD2 (6 bases). Trimming stripped 6 bases from V and 10 bases from J, with 13 bases between. The CDR3 totals 12 residues. Germline V gene sequence: CDR1 MNHEY, CDR2 SVGEGT.

The gene calls are TRBV3-1 (or the pseudogene TRBV3-2) and TRBJ1-2; 8 bases line up with TRBD1. After removal of 1 base from V and 4 bases from J, the junction contained 2 bases not matched to a gene. CDR3 length equals 14 residues. Germline V CDR1 and CDR2: LGHDT, YNNKEL (reference sequence). This CDR3 is CASSQVDRGYGYTF. CDR3 sequence (DNA): TGTGCCAGCAGCCAAGTCGACAGGGGCTATGGCTACACCTTC.

The V gene is TRBV18, the J gene TRBJ2-3; the D gene is possibly TRBD2 (6 bases). This CDR3 has 14 residues. V was trimmed by 3 bases and J by 1 base, leaving 8 bases between them. Germline V CDR1 and CDR2: KGHSH, LQKENI. The CDR3, as DNA: TGTGCCAGCTCACCGGGACTGGGCACAGATACGCAGTATTTT. Its translation is CASSPGLGTDTQYF.

The chain recombines TRBV10-3 with TRBJ1-5; D is undetermined. From germline, CDR1 is ENHRY and CDR2 SYGVKD. Trimming cost V 6 bases and J 9 bases, with 12 bases left between them. This CDR3 spans 12 amino acids. The CDR3 reads CAIRDLSGPQHF. The CDR3 bases are TGTGCCATCAGGGATCTGTCAGGGCCCCAGCATTTT.

The rearrangement uses TRBV30 and TRBJ1-4, with no clear D. V was cut by 3 bases and J by 8 bases, with 13 bases left in between. CDR3 length equals 13 residues. The V gene's germline CDR1 is GTSNPN and CDR2 SVGIG (reference sequence). The CDR3, as DNA: TGTGCCTGGAGAGCCTCACGCCGAGAAAAACTGTTTTTT. Translated, it gives CAWRASRREKLFF.

The chain carries TRBV9 and TRBJ1-4, with a weak D call TRBD1 (6 bases). This CDR3 contains 15 residues. Germline loops: CDR1 SGDLS, CDR2 YYNGEE. Trimming left V 0 bases short and J 4 bases short, with 10 bases between. CDR3 protein: CASSVAGGLNEKLFF. The CDR3 bases are TGTGCCAGCAGCGTAGCCGGGGGGCTTAATGAAAAACTGTTTTTT.

This chain links TRBV24-1 with TRBJ1-6; D is possibly TRBD1 (6 bases). Germline V lookup: CDR1 KGHDR, CDR2 SFDVKD. This CDR3 is built from 16 residues. The ends were cut back, 4 bases at V and 13 bases at J, with 22 bases in the middle. In DNA, the CDR3 is TGTGCCACCAGTGACCACTATCGAGCAGGGGAGTTGCCCCTCCACTTT. Residues: CATSDHYRAGELPLHF.

The chain joins TRBV11-2 to TRBJ2-2; D uncertain. Trimming took off 5 bases at V and 6 bases at J, with 7 bases between the two ends. The CDR3 has 12 amino acids. Germline CDR1 and CDR2: SGHAT and FQNNGV. CDR3: CASSASAGELFF. Written as DNA, the CDR3 is TGTGCCAGCAGCGCTTCGGCCGGGGAGCTGTTTTTT.

The V call is TRBV6-5, the J call TRBJ2-2, with 10 bases that match TRBD1. Germline-derived CDR1 and CDR2 are MNHEY and SVGAGI. This CDR3 region has 15 residues. V gave up 10 bases and J gave up 2 bases; unmatched junction bases: 7. In DNA, the CDR3 is TGTGCCACGCGTATGACAGGGGGCAACACCGGGGAGCTGTTTTTT. Protein sequence: CATRMTGGNTGELFF.

The chain links TRBV4-3 to TRBJ1-1; D gene ambiguous. CDR1 and CDR2 (germline): LGHNA, YSLEER. V was cut by 0 bases and J by 3 bases, with 8 bases left in between. The CDR3 spans 14 residues. The DNA for the CDR3 is TGCGCCAGCAGCCAAGATACCGGGGACACTGAAGCTTTCTTT. It specifies CASSQDTGDTEAFF.